This TCR beta chain stems from a study of blood T cells in healthy people across ages. General study results and limits: Among T cells, TCR beta diversity per million cells dropped roughly linearly as age rose.

Remarks on this clonotype: Its target is not known.

A J-beta primer mix and a sample-barcoded 5' primer were used in a second PCR of roughly 6 to 12 cycles. TCRdb processed the 5' RACE reads anew with MiXCR; each CDR3 protein has one entry. The data show about 1 million distinct CDR3 sequences, 45% seen once. The CDR3 has 14 residues. Germline CDR1 ENHRY, CDR2 SYGVKD. V shed 4 bases, J shed 4 bases, and the junction held 3 bases outside the gene matches. The sequence was collected from an older woman in good health. The sequenced material came from blood. The V and J genes are TRBV10-3 and TRBJ2-1; 8 nucleotides align to TRBD2. CDR3 region: CAISVAGGYNEQFF. The CDR3 DNA follows: TGTGCCATCAGTGTGGCGGGAGGATACAATGAGCAGTTCTTC.